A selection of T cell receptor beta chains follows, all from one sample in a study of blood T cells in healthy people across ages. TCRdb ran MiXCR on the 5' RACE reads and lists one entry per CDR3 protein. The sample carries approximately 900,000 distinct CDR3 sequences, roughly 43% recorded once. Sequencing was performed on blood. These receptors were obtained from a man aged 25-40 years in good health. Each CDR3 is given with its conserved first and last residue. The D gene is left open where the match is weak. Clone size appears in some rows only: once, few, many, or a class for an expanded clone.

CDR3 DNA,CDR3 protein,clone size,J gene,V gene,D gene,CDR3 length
TGCAGTGCTAGAGGTACAGGGGACCGCCAAACTAACTATGGCTACACCTTC,CSARGTGDRQTNYGYTF,-,TRBJ1-2,TRBV20-1,TRBD1,17
TGTGCCAGCAGCCCCGGACAGCGAAATGAAAAACTGTTTTTT,CASSPGQRNEKLFF,many,TRBJ1-4,TRBV5-5,-,14
TGTGCCAGCAGCGTAGGCGGAGATAGTGATGAGCAGTTCTTC,CASSVGGDSDEQFF,-,TRBJ2-1,TRBV9,-,14
TGTGCCAGCAGCGTCGCTGTGAATTCGGATACGCAGTATTTT,CASSVAVNSDTQYF,once,TRBJ2-3,TRBV9,-,14
TGTGCCAGCACCACCCACGGGAGCTCCTATAATTCACCCCTCCACTTT,CASTTHGSSYNSPLHF,few,TRBJ1-6,TRBV2,-,16
TGCAGTGCTGCAAACAAGTTCCAAGAGACCCAGTACTTC,CSAANKFQETQYF,-,TRBJ2-5,TRBV20-1,-,13
TGCAGTGCTAGGTCTATAGTAGCGGGGGACACCGGGGAGCTGTTTTTT,CSARSIVAGDTGELFF,-,TRBJ2-2,TRBV20-1,TRBD2,16
TGCGCCAGCAGCTTGGACGGGGGGGCCATGAATGAGCAGTTCTTC,CASSLDGGAMNEQFF,-,TRBJ2-1,TRBV5-1,TRBD2,15
TGTGCCAGCAGTTTGAGACTAGGGGGCACAGATACGCAGTATTTT,CASSLRLGGTDTQYF,-,TRBJ2-3,TRBV12-3/TRBV12-4,-,15
TGCAGCGTTGGGATACCATCGGGTTTGAATGAGCAGTTCTTC,CSVGIPSGLNEQFF,many,TRBJ2-1,TRBV29-1,-,14
TGTGCCAGCAGTTACTCGATTGTTGCTGGGGGGGAGACCCAGTACTTC,CASSYSIVAGGETQYF,-,TRBJ2-5,TRBV6-5,-,16
TGTGCCAGCAGTTTAATGAAGGATCAGCCCCAGCATTTT,CASSLMKDQPQHF,-,TRBJ1-5,TRBV12-3/TRBV12-4,-,13
TGTGCCATCAGTGAGATTTCAGCCGAGCAGTACTTC,CAISEISAEQYF,-,TRBJ2-7,TRBV10-3,-,12
TGTGCCAGCAGCTTAGCCGGGCACGACTATGGCTACACCTTC,CASSLAGHDYGYTF,-,TRBJ1-2,TRBV7-2,-,14
TGCAGTGCTAGATTCTCAGGACTAGCGGGGGGGCGTGAGCAGTTCTTC,CSARFSGLAGGREQFF,-,TRBJ2-1,TRBV20-1,TRBD2,16
TGTGCCAGCAGCTTAGACAGGGTTATCCAAGAGACCCAGTACTTC,CASSLDRVIQETQYF,many,TRBJ2-5,TRBV7-2,-,15
TGTGCCAGCAGCAACCCGAATCGGGGCTTCTATGGCTACACCTTC,CASSNPNRGFYGYTF,-,TRBJ1-2,TRBV21-1,-,15
TGTGCCAGCAGCCTAAGCGGGGGGGCTTTCGAGCAGTACTTC,CASSLSGGAFEQYF,-,TRBJ2-7,TRBV28,TRBD2,14
TGCAGTGCTAGCGACTCCGGAACAGCGGGAGCATCCAAAAACATTCAGTACTTC,CSASDSGTAGASKNIQYF,many,TRBJ2-4,TRBV20-1,TRBD2,18
TGTGCCAGCAGACTCTCCGGGACAGTTGCCGAGACCCAGTACTTC,CASRLSGTVAETQYF,-,TRBJ2-5,TRBV28,TRBD1,15
TGCGCCAGCAGCCAAGATAGGGGCAGTAGCAATCAGCCCCAGCATTTT,CASSQDRGSSNQPQHF,-,TRBJ1-5,TRBV4-3,-,16
TGTGCCAGCAGCTCGACCGGAAGCTACACCTTC,CASSSTGSYTF,-,TRBJ1-2,TRBV12-3/TRBV12-4,-,11
TGTGCCAGCAGTTACGGACCGAAATACGAGCAGTACTTC,CASSYGPKYEQYF,-,TRBJ2-7,TRBV27,-,13
TGTGCCAGCAGCTTAAAAGCGGGGGGGCCTAACGATGAGCAGTTCTTC,CASSLKAGGPNDEQFF,few,TRBJ2-1,TRBV7-6,TRBD2,16
TGTGCCAGCAGTTCCTTAGGAGGGGGGCTCAATGAGCAGTTCTTC,CASSSLGGGLNEQFF,few,TRBJ2-1,TRBV6-5,-,15
TGTGCCAGCAGCCCGGGGACGGTTAGCTCTGGAAACACCATATATTTT,CASSPGTVSSGNTIYF,-,TRBJ1-3,TRBV7-2,-,16
TGCAGTGCCCGAGGGCTTGGAAAAGAGACCCAGTACTTC,CSARGLGKETQYF,many,TRBJ2-5,TRBV20-1,-,13
TGTGCCAGCAGCCAACTGGGCGGGGGCCTCTCCTACGAGCAGTACTTC,CASSQLGGGLSYEQYF,-,TRBJ2-7,TRBV28,-,16
TGCGCCAGCAGCTCGACAGGGGTTTTGACAGATACGCAGTATTTT,CASSSTGVLTDTQYF,-,TRBJ2-3,TRBV5-1,TRBD1,15
TGTGCCAGCTCCATCCGGGGGGGGCTTGGGGCCAACGTCCTGACTTTC,CASSIRGGLGANVLTF,-,TRBJ2-6,TRBV2,TRBD2,16
TGTGCCAGCAGTTTATCGGCCCTCCCGCGACAGGTTTCCTACGAGCAGTACTTC,CASSLSALPRQVSYEQYF,-,TRBJ2-7,TRBV28,-,18
TGTGCCACCTGCCAGGGGGGGGGACCCTACAATGAGCAGTTCTTC,CATCQGGGPYNEQFF,few,TRBJ2-1,TRBV5-6,-,15
TGCGCCAGCAGCTTTGCCCCGGGGGGGGCGAATGAAAAACTGTTTTTT,CASSFAPGGANEKLFF,-,TRBJ1-4,TRBV5-1,-,16
TGCAGTGCTTCCGGGACTAGCGGGGGGCCCTACGAGCAGTACTTC,CSASGTSGGPYEQYF,-,TRBJ2-7,TRBV20-1,TRBD2,15
TGTGCCAGCAGCGTAGGGGGTAGCGGGGGGGCAGCCTACAATGAGCAGTACTTC,CASSVGGSGGAAYNEQYF,-,TRBJ2-7,TRBV9,TRBD2,18
TGTGCCAGCAGCTTAGGGACTAGAGAGACCCAGTACTTC,CASSLGTRETQYF,many,TRBJ2-5,TRBV7-2,TRBD2,13
TGTGCCAGCAGTGAAGCCACCGGGACAGATACGCAGTATTTT,CASSEATGTDTQYF,-,TRBJ2-3,TRBV2,-,14
TGCAGTGCTAGAGCGCAGGGCAATCAGCCCCAGCATTTT,CSARAQGNQPQHF,-,TRBJ1-5,TRBV20-1,-,13
TGTGCCAGCAGTTACAGAATAGATCGGGAAAGCTACGAGCAGTACTTC,CASSYRIDRESYEQYF,-,TRBJ2-7,TRBV6-5,-,16
TGCGCCAGCAGCTTGAACGGCCGGGGGCGTGTGGTAACTGAAGCTTTCTTT,CASSLNGRGRVVTEAFF,-,TRBJ1-1,TRBV5-1,-,17
TGTGCCAGCAGCTCGGACAGGGGCTACACCTTC,CASSSDRGYTF,few,TRBJ1-2,TRBV3-1,TRBD1,11
TGTGCCAGCAGTGACCGGGTTACCTACGAGCAGTACTTC,CASSDRVTYEQYF,-,TRBJ2-7,TRBV27,-,13
TGTGCCAGCAGTGGACGTGGGGTCCCGCGCCCTGAAGCTTTCTTT,CASSGRGVPRPEAFF,-,TRBJ1-1,TRBV6-2/TRBV6-3,-,15
TGTGCCAGCAGCTCAGAGGCTCCATCTTATGGCTACACCTTC,CASSSEAPSYGYTF,few,TRBJ1-2,TRBV7-9,-,14
TGTACCAGCAGCCGCCGGACAGTTGGCCATGGCTACACCTTC,CTSSRRTVGHGYTF,-,TRBJ1-2,TRBV13,-,14
TGTGCCATCAAGGAGGGCCCCGTAAATGAGCAGTTCTTC,CAIKEGPVNEQFF,-,TRBJ2-1,TRBV10-3,-,13
TGCAGCGCCGAACCTTCGGCCAGCGCCTACACAGATACGCAGTATTTT,CSAEPSASAYTDTQYF,few,TRBJ2-3,TRBV29-1,-,16
TGTGCCAGCAGTGAATCCTGGGGCGGGGACTATGGCTACACCTTC,CASSESWGGDYGYTF,-,TRBJ1-2,TRBV25-1,-,15
TGTGCCAGCAGCCAGGCCGCTAGCGGGGTCTACGAGCAGTACTTC,CASSQAASGVYEQYF,-,TRBJ2-7,TRBV4-2,TRBD2,15
TGCAGTGCTAGGGCAGGGAAGTCCTACGAGCAGTACTTC,CSARAGKSYEQYF,-,TRBJ2-7,TRBV20-1,-,13
TGTGCCACCAGCAGAGGCAGACAGGGGGCCTACAATGAGCAGTTCTTC,CATSRGRQGAYNEQFF,-,TRBJ2-1,TRBV15,TRBD1,16
TGCGCCAGCAGCTTGCGGGTTTCGGACAGGGAGAACACTGAAGCTTTCTTT,CASSLRVSDRENTEAFF,few,TRBJ1-1,TRBV5-1,TRBD1,17
TGCAGCTGTGGCGGGGTCTCCTACAATGAGCAGTTCTTC,CSCGGVSYNEQFF,-,TRBJ2-1,TRBV29-1,-,13
TGTGCCAGCAGTCCCGGGACAGGGCGCATCAGAACGCAGTATTTT,CASSPGTGRIRTQYF,-,TRBJ2-3,TRBV7-3,TRBD1,15